Listed below are T cell receptor beta chains from one sample, sequenced in a study of T cell repertoires in cytomegalovirus infection. TCRdb used MiXCR to reprocess the reads, holding one entry per CDR3 protein. This sample has around 740,000 distinct CDR3 sequences; about a third occur once, and the top ten carry about 2.8%. The sequencing sample was made of PBMCs. These TCRs come from a human donor in good health (CMV status not recorded). Some clones in this sample may be carry-over from other donors' samples. CDR3s include the opening cysteine and the closing phenylalanine or tryptophan. The D gene is left open where the match is weak. Some rows have no size entry. The others give once, few or many, or a class for an expanded clone.

d_call | j_call | v_call | clone_size | cdr3_aa | cdr3_nt
TRBD1 | TRBJ1-4 | TRBV20-1 | . | CSATSGTGNEKLFF | TGCAGTGCTACGTCCGGGACAGGGAATGAAAAACTGTTTTTT
. | TRBJ2-1 | TRBV7-3 | many | CASSLTNSWDEQFF | TGTGCCAGCAGCTTAACCAACAGCTGGGATGAGCAGTTCTTC
TRBD2 | TRBJ2-3 | TRBV18 | . | CASSTWEGSDTQYF | TGTGCCAGCTCAACGTGGGAGGGCTCAGATACGCAGTATTTT
TRBD1 | TRBJ1-2 | TRBV29-1 | . | CSVRDRSYGYTF | TGCAGCGTGAGGGACAGATCCTATGGCTACACCTTC
TRBD1 | TRBJ1-2 | TRBV18 | . | CASSLRGQGEYGYTF | TGTGCCAGCTCCCTCCGCGGACAGGGGGAGTATGGCTACACCTTC
. | TRBJ2-7 | TRBV20-1 | . | CSARDTDSSYEQYF | TGCAGTGCTAGAGATACCGACAGCTCCTACGAGCAGTACTTC
TRBD1 | TRBJ2-5 | TRBV12-3/TRBV12-4 | once | CASRAATGVQETQYF | TGTGCCAGCAGAGCGGCTACAGGGGTTCAAGAGACCCAGTACTTC
TRBD1 | TRBJ1-6 | TRBV6-2/TRBV6-3 | . | CSSSKDPGQQDF | TGTTCCAGCAGTAAAGACCCGGGACAGCAAGACTTT
. | TRBJ1-1 | TRBV7-8 | . | CASSNRDLGTEAFF | TGTGCCAGCAGCAACCGGGATTTAGGCACTGAAGCTTTCTTT
TRBD1 | TRBJ1-1 | TRBV6-5 | . | CASRYRGGTEAFF | TGTGCCAGCAGGTACAGGGGTGGCACTGAAGCTTTCTTT
. | TRBJ2-7 | TRBV20-1 | . | CSARRVTYEQYF | TGCAGTGCTAGGAGGGTTACCTACGAGCAGTACTTC
. | TRBJ2-3 | TRBV7-2 | . | CASSFIGGSTDTQYF | TGTGCCAGCAGCTTCATTGGTGGCAGCACAGATACGCAGTATTTT
. | TRBJ2-3 | TRBV4-2 | . | CASSQLLAGLTDTQYF | TGTGCCAGCAGCCAATTATTAGCAGGCCTCACAGATACGCAGTATTTT
TRBD2 | TRBJ2-7 | TRBV20-1 | . | CSAALILAGSTYEQYF | TGCAGTGCTGCGTTGATACTAGCGGGCTCAACCTACGAGCAGTACTTC
TRBD2 | TRBJ2-2 | TRBV6-1 | . | CASSELAGGTGELFF | TGTGCCAGCAGTGAACTAGCGGGAGGGACCGGGGAGCTGTTTTTT
. | TRBJ2-7 | TRBV6-2/TRBV6-3 | . | CASSYSNRDRTYEQYF | TGTGCCAGCAGTTACTCGAACAGGGATCGAACCTACGAGCAGTACTTC
TRBD1 | TRBJ1-6 | TRBV12-3/TRBV12-4 | . | CASSLPRDRGPYNSPLHF | TGTGCCAGCAGTTTACCCCGGGACAGGGGCCCTTATAATTCACCCCTCCACTTT
TRBD2 | TRBJ2-1 | TRBV12-3/TRBV12-4 | few | CASSKGLAGAVSYNEQFF | TGTGCCAGCAGTAAGGGACTAGCGGGGGCTGTTTCCTACAATGAGCAGTTCTTC
. | TRBJ2-1 | TRBV6-6 | . | CARPPVAERYNEQFF | TGTGCCCGGCCCCCCGTAGCGGAACGTTACAATGAGCAGTTCTTC
. | TRBJ1-1 | TRBV20-1 | . | CSAGGRGDTEAFF | TGCAGTGCTGGGGGGCGGGGGGACACTGAAGCTTTCTTT
. | TRBJ1-2 | TRBV13 | . | CASSLEGFGGPVGYGYTF | TGTGCCAGCAGCTTAGAGGGGTTTGGAGGGCCGGTTGGCTATGGCTACACCTTC
. | TRBJ1-1 | TRBV6-1 | few | CASRTRLTKAFF | TGTGCCAGCAGGACCCGACTTACTAAAGCTTTCTTT
TRBD1 | TRBJ2-2 | TRBV28 | few | CASSFRDRGHTGELFF | TGTGCCAGCAGTTTCCGGGACAGGGGGCACACCGGGGAGCTGTTTTTT
. | TRBJ2-1 | TRBV4-1 | . | CASSQAERYNEQFF | TGCGCCAGCAGCCAAGCGGAAAGATACAATGAGCAGTTCTTC
. | TRBJ2-1 | TRBV4-1 | many | CASSQDPGGYEQFF | TGCGCCAGCAGCCAAGATCCCGGGGGCTATGAGCAGTTCTTC
. | TRBJ2-2 | TRBV6-2/TRBV6-3 | . | CASRRGVGGELFF | TGTGCCAGCAGGCGCGGGGTAGGGGGGGAGCTGTTTTTT
. | TRBJ1-1 | TRBV28 | . | CAITPGTPTRDTEAFF | TGTGCCATCACGCCCGGGACACCGACGAGGGACACTGAAGCTTTCTTT
TRBD1 | TRBJ2-5 | TRBV6-6 | . | CATFEIGTGQETQYF | TGTGCCACCTTTGAAATCGGGACAGGCCAAGAGACCCAGTACTTC
TRBD2 | TRBJ2-2 | TRBV12-3/TRBV12-4 | . | CASRPGLAGSNTGELFF | TGTGCCAGCAGACCCGGACTAGCGGGATCGAACACCGGGGAGCTGTTTTTT